This is a list of T cell receptor beta chains from one sample in a study of T cell responses to AZD1222 COVID-19 vaccine. The protocol was immunoSEQ multiplex PCR, while the TCRdb copy is restricted to in-frame clones and leaves out a portion. The sample records approximately 110,000 clones, approximately 85% being singletons. The sequences come from peripheral blood, collected 28 days after the second AZD1222 dose. These receptors were collected from an adult who received the AZD1222 COVID-19 vaccine. CDR3s include the opening cysteine and the closing phenylalanine or tryptophan. The order of the fields is D gene, clone size, V gene, J gene, CDR3 protein, CDR3 DNA. A D gene is named only where the DNA matches it firmly. Only some rows state a clone size, as once, few, many or a class for expanded clones.

-	-	TRBV15	TRBJ1-2	CATSRGGQGRGYTF	TGTGCCACCAGCAGAGGAGGCCAGGGCAGGGGCTACACCTTC
-	-	TRBV19	TRBJ1-4	CASSRATEKLFF	TGTGCCAGTAGTAGAGCAACTGAAAAACTGTTTTTT
-	-	TRBV5-1	TRBJ2-1	CASSFGGVNEQFF	TGCGCCAGCAGCTTCGGCGGGGTTAATGAGCAGTTCTTC
-	-	TRBV7-9	TRBJ1-2	CASSEPGTLTSRGYTF	TGTGCCAGCAGCGAACCCGGGACACTTACCTCTCGCGGCTACACCTTC
-	-	TRBV19	TRBJ1-4	CAKHRPDRGEKLFF	TGTGCCAAACACCGACCGGACCGGGGTGAAAAACTGTTTTTT
TRBD1	-	TRBV29-1	TRBJ2-7	CSVEEDRAYEQYF	TGCAGCGTTGAAGAGGACAGGGCATACGAGCAGTACTTC
-	-	TRBV4-3	TRBJ1-6	CASSQEVPRTGNNSPLHF	TGCGCCAGCAGCCAAGAAGTTCCCCGTACGGGAAATAATTCACCCCTCCACTTT
-	once	TRBV23-1	TRBJ1-2	CASSQRWGRVYGYTF	TGCGCCAGCAGTCAAAGGTGGGGCAGGGTCTATGGCTACACCTTC
-	-	TRBV2	TRBJ1-5	CASMINQPQHF	TGTGCCAGCATGATCAATCAGCCCCAGCATTTT
-	-	TRBV7-9	TRBJ1-1	CASSVGPSEAFF	TGTGCCAGCAGCGTGGGGCCAAGTGAAGCTTTCTTT
-	once	TRBV6-5	TRBJ2-6	CASRAAGANVLTF	TGTGCCAGCAGGGCAGCTGGGGCCAACGTCCTGACTTTC
TRBD2	few	TRBV7-2	TRBJ2-7	CASSPGLGNYEQYF	TGTGCCAGCAGCCCGGGACTAGGTAACTACGAGCAGTACTTC
TRBD1	-	TRBV7-8	TRBJ2-1	CASSFDRGGYNEQFF	TGTGCCAGCAGCTTTGACAGGGGGGGCTACAATGAGCAGTTCTTC
TRBD1	-	TRBV5-1	TRBJ2-3	CASSAEGTGEVDTQYF	TGCGCCAGCAGCGCGGAGGGGACAGGGGAGGTGGATACGCAGTATTTT
-	-	TRBV25-1	TRBJ2-5	CASSESRFGDVQETQYF	TGTGCCAGCAGTGAATCCCGTTTTGGGGACGTCCAAGAGACCCAGTACTTC
-	few	TRBV19	TRBJ1-1	CASSIVGGASPEAFF	TGTGCCAGTAGTATAGTCGGGGGCGCATCCCCTGAAGCTTTCTTT
-	-	TRBV18	TRBJ2-3	CASSLYSNSDPDTQYF	TGTGCCAGCTCACTATACTCGAACTCTGACCCAGATACGCAGTATTTT
TRBD2	-	TRBV3-1/TRBV3-2	TRBJ2-2	CASSQGGSNTGELFF	TGTGCCAGCAGCCAGGGGGGGTCCAACACCGGGGAGCTGTTTTTT
TRBD1	-	TRBV4-2	TRBJ2-7	CASSGDRESTYEQYF	TGTGCCAGCAGCGGGGACAGGGAATCTACCTACGAGCAGTACTTC
TRBD2	-	TRBV18	TRBJ2-7	CASSPRTYSGGYSYEQYF	TGTGCCAGCTCCCCTCGAACGTATAGCGGGGGGTACTCCTACGAGCAGTACTTC
-	-	TRBV7-9	TRBJ2-3	CASSPLPQALTDTQYF	TGTGCCAGCAGTCCCCTCCCACAGGCCCTCACAGATACGCAGTATTTT
-	-	TRBV3-1/TRBV3-2	TRBJ2-1	CASSPSWGIYNEQFF	TGTGCCAGCAGCCCGAGTTGGGGTATCTACAATGAGCAGTTCTTC
TRBD1	-	TRBV10-3	TRBJ1-4	CASTGDSNEKLFF	TGTGCCAGTACAGGGGACTCTAATGAAAAACTGTTTTTT
TRBD1	few	TRBV11-2	TRBJ2-7	CASSPDRVSFDEQYF	TGTGCCAGCAGCCCCGACAGGGTTTCGTTCGACGAGCAGTACTTC
TRBD1	-	TRBV5-1	TRBJ2-3	CASSSGQSTDTQYF	TGCGCCAGCAGCTCGGGACAGAGCACAGATACGCAGTATTTT
TRBD1	-	TRBV5-1	TRBJ1-6	CASSLMGQGADSPLHF	TGCGCCAGCAGCTTAATGGGACAGGGGGCAGATTCACCCCTCCACTTT
-	-	TRBV11-1	TRBJ1-4	CASSSPGEKLFF	TGTGCCAGCAGCTCGCCCGGGGAAAAACTGTTTTTT